These 8 T cell receptor beta chains originate from one sample sequenced in a study of T cell responses to AZD1222 COVID-19 vaccine. Data came from immunoSEQ multiplex PCR; TCRdb stores just in-frame clones and leaves some out. The repertoire has some 150,000 clones, about 89% of them found once; the top ten carry 1.6%. The starting material was peripheral blood, obtained on day 0 of AZD1222 vaccination. Receptors were obtained from an adult in good health.

This clone appeared once. This chain connects TRBV5-4 to TRBJ2-2; D not certain. Germline loops: CDR1 SGHNT, CDR2 YYREEE (reference sequence). This CDR3 has 15 amino acids. Trimming left V 4 bases short and J 1 base short, with 11 bases between. The CDR3 protein is CASSPEQLNTGELFF. CDR3 DNA sequence: TGTGCCAGCAGCCCAGAACAGTTGAACACCGGGGAGCTGTTTTTT.

This clone was counted a few times. The genes are TRBV5-1 and TRBJ1-2; 11 bases match TRBD1. Germline V gene data show CDR1 as SGHRS and CDR2 as YFSETQ. The CDR3 extends over 15 amino acids. Trimming removed 4 bases from V and 3 bases from J; junction bases left unmatched: 5. This CDR3 reads CASSQGTGGDYGYTF. In DNA form, the CDR3 reads TGCGCCAGCAGCCAAGGGACAGGGGGAGACTATGGCTACACCTTC.

This clone was seen more than once but under ten times. The chain joins TRBV10-3 to TRBJ1-4, with a tentative D call TRBD1 (5 bases). Trimming shortened V by 0 bases and J by 2 bases, and 7 bases separated the two germline ends. CDR1 is ENHRY, CDR2 SYGVKD, per germline. The CDR3 runs to 15 residues. CDR3 in amino acids: CAISESGRTNEKLFF. The CDR3 coding sequence is TGTGCCATCAGTGAGTCGGGACGCACTAATGAAAAACTGTTTTTT.

This sequence joins TRBV21-1 and TRBJ2-7. TRBV21-1 is noted as a pseudogene. This CDR3 region has 11 residues. CDR3 DNA: TGTGCCAGCATGGAGGGGGACGAGCAGTACGTC. Its translation is CASMEGDEQYV.

The chain is built from TRBV7-8 and TRBJ2-3; D remains unclear. This CDR3 has 12 residues. V was trimmed by 5 bases and J by 3 bases, leaving 6 bases between them. The V gene's germline CDR1 is SGHVS and CDR2 FQNEAQ. The CDR3 nucleotides are TGTGCCAGCAGCGAAGGGACAGATACGCAGTATTTT. The encoded protein is CASSEGTDTQYF.

The gene calls are TRBV24-1 and TRBJ2-1; D assignment may be TRBD1 or TRBD2 (5 bases each). Germline V lookup: CDR1 KGHDR, CDR2 SFDVKD. Trimming removed 4 bases from V and 0 bases from J, with 18 bases in between. This CDR3 contains 18 residues. Here the CDR3 DNA reads TGTGCCACCAGTGACGCCACCCTAAGAGGGGACTCCTACAATGAGCAGTTCTTC. Translated: CATSDATLRGDSYNEQFF.

The rearrangement links TRBV5-5 to TRBJ2-5; D is perhaps TRBD2 (5 bases). Germline-derived CDR1 and CDR2 are SGHKS and YYEKEE (reference sequence). This CDR3 region has 14 residues. V lost 0 bases to trimming and J lost 2 bases, with 8 bases between them. The chain's CDR3 is CASSLDPGQETQYF. The CDR3 DNA follows: TGTGCCAGCAGCTTGGACCCGGGGCAAGAGACCCAGTACTTC. Full variable domain (rest looked up from reference TRBV5-5 and TRBJ2-5): DAGVTQSPTHLIKTRGQQVTLRCSPISGHKSVSWYQQVLGQGPQFIFQYYEKEERGRGNFPDRFSARQFPNYSSELNVNALLLGDSALYLCASSLDPGQETQYFGPGTRLLVL.

The rearrangement links TRBV10-1 to TRBJ2-2, with 8 bases aligning to TRBD1. This CDR3 comprises 15 residues. The V segment lost 3 bases and the J segment 6 bases; nucleotides outside the gene matches: 6. CDR1 is WNHNN and CDR2 is SYGVQD in the germline V gene (reference sequence). In DNA form, the CDR3 reads TGCGCCAGCAGTGAAGAGGACAGGGTGGCCGGGGAGCTGTTTTTT. It specifies CASSEEDRVAGELFF.